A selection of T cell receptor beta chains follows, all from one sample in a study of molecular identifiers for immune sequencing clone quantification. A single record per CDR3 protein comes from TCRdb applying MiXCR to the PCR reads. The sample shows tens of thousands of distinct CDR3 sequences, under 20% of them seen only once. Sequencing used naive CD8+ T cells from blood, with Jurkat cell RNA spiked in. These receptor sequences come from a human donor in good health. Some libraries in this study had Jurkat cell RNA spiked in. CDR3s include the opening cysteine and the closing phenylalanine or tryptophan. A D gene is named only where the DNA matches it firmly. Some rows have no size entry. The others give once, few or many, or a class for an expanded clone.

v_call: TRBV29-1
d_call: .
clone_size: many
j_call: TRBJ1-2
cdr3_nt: TGCAGCGTTGAACAAGGAACAGCCTATGGCTACACCTTC
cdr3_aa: CSVEQGTAYGYTF

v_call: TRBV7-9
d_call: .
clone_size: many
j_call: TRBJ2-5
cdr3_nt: TGTGCCAGCAGCGACCGGTCTCCTCGGGAGACCCAGTACTTC
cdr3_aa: CASSDRSPRETQYF

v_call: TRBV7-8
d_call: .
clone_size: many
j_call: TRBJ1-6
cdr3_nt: TGTGCCAGCAGCCAAGGGTTCCTTCCCGCAGGTTCACCCCTCCACTTT
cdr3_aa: CASSQGFLPAGSPLHF

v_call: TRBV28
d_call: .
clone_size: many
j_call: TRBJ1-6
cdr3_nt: TGTGCCAGCAGTTTTGATAGTTCACCCCTCCACTTT
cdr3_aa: CASSFDSSPLHF

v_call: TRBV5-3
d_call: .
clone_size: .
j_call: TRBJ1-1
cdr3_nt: TGTGCCAGCAGCTTGTGGGGGGATTTGACTGAAGCTTTCTTT
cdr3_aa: CASSLWGDLTEAFF

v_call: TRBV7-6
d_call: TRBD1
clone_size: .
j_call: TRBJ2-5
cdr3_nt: TGTGCCAGCAGCTCCCCCGGACAGGGTGAGGAGACCCAGTACTTC
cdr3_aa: CASSSPGQGEETQYF

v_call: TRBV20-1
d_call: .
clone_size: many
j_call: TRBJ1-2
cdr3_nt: TGCAGTGCCCCCGATGGGGCTAACTATGGCTACACCTTC
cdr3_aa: CSAPDGANYGYTF

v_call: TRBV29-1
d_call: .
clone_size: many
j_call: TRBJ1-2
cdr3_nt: TGCAGCGTTGAAGAATCTGGGTTTGAGGATGGCTACACCTTC
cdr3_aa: CSVEESGFEDGYTF

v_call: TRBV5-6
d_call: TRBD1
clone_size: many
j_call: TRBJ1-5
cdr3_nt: TGTGCCAGCAGCTTCGGGACAGGGGTTCAGCCCCAGCATTTT
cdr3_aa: CASSFGTGVQPQHF

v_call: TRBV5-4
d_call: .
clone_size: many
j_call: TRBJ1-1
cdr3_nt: TGTGCCAGCAGCTTGGGGGGGAACACTGAAGCTTTCTTT
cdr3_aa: CASSLGGNTEAFF

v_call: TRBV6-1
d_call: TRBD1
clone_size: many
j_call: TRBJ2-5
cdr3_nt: TGTGCCAGCGAAGGGACAGGGGATTTTGGCGAGACCCAGTACTTC
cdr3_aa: CASEGTGDFGETQYF

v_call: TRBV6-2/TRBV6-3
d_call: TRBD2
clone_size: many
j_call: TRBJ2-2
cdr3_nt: TGTGCCAGCAGTAACCCCAACGGGGGGGCCCCCGGGGAGCTGTTTTTT
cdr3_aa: CASSNPNGGAPGELFF

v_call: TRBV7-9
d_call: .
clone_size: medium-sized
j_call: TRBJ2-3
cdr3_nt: TGTGCCAGCAGCCCGGGAGACACAGATACGCAGTATTTT
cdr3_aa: CASSPGDTDTQYF

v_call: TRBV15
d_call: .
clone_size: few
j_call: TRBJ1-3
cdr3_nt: TGTGCCACCAGCAGAGATCGACCAGAAGACTCTGGAAGCACCATATATTTT
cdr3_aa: CATSRDRPEDSGSTIYF

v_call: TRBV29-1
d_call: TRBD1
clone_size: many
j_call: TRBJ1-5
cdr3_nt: TGCAGCGCCGGGACAGAGAGCAATCAGCCCCAGCATTTT
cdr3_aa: CSAGTESNQPQHF

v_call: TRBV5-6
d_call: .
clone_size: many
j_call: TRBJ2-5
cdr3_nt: TGTGCCAGCAGCTTGCGGTCCGTAGAGACCCAGTACTTC
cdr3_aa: CASSLRSVETQYF

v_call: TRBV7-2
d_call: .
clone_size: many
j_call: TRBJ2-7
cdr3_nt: TGTGCCAGCAGCTTAGGGCCCGCTGTCCAGATTTACGAGCAGTACTTC
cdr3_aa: CASSLGPAVQIYEQYF

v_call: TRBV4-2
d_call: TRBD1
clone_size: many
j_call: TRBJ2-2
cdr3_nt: TGTGCCAGCAGCCAAGAGGACAGGGTTAGAAGGACCGGGGAGCTGTTTTTT
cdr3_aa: CASSQEDRVRRTGELFF